The 18 T cell receptor beta chains presented below share a single source sample, sequenced in a study of cytotoxic CD8 clonotypes in ibrutinib-treated CLL (dated by TCRdb to about 2021). The library was built by means of the immunoSEQ multiplex PCR assay. TCRdb re-hosts the immuneACCESS table, in-frame sequences only. Its copies lack some clones; in the studies checked, an unresolved V gene accounts for under half of them, and the cause for the rest is not known. For this sample the table gives 90,000 to 150,000 clones, of which roughly 60% were detected only once. Together, the top ten hold about 40% of the sample. The time point label, read with the paper, signifies: less than 30 months on ibrutinib. This specimen consisted of PBMCs, obtained after 24 months of ibrutinib treatment. The receptors here all came from a human donor with chronic lymphocytic leukemia.

This clone appeared many times. The J gene is TRBJ2-2, the V gene TRBV7-2; D unclear. Germline V gene data show CDR1 as SGHTA and CDR2 as FQGNSA. Trimming left V 5 bases short and J 5 bases short, with 9 bases between. The length of the CDR3 is 13 residues. The CDR3 loop reads CASSAKSTGELFF. For the CDR3, the DNA is TGTGCCAGCAGCGCAAAGTCAACCGGGGAGCTGTTTTTT.

This clone showed up just once. The chain recombines TRBV10-2 with TRBJ1-1, with D hard to call. CDR1 is WSHSY and CDR2 is SAAADI in the germline V gene. The ends were cut back, 4 bases at V and 5 bases at J, with 11 bases in the middle. CDR3 length: 13 amino acids. CDR3 sequence (DNA): TGCGCCAGCAGTGTCTCCCCGGTGACTGAAGCTTTCTTT. Its translation is CASSVSPVTEAFF.

This clone appeared a few times. The CDR3 region has the DNA TGTGCCTGGGCCTCAGGGGCACTTGGAGAGCAGTACTTC. Translating it yields CAWASGALGEQYF. This chain joins TRBV30 and TRBJ2-7; a weak D match, TRBD1 (6 bases). V was pared by 5 bases and J by 7 bases, with 18 bases between. The CDR3 runs to 13 residues. From germline, CDR1 is GTSNPN and CDR2 SVGIG (reference sequence).

This chain connects TRBV5-6 to TRBJ1-2; D ambiguous. V gave up 3 bases and J gave up 10 bases, with 16 bases separating them. Per germline, CDR1 SGHDT and CDR2 YYEEEE. The CDR3 is 13 amino acids. The CDR3 loop is CASSSTYVSAYTF. The CDR3, as DNA: TGTGCCAGCAGCTCTACATACGTCTCTGCCTACACCTTC. The full variable domain, in which reference TRBV5-6 and TRBJ1-2 provide the parts outside the CDR3, is DAGVTQSPTHLIKTRGQQVTLRCSPKSGHDTVSWYQQALGQGPQFIFQYYEEEERQRGNFPDRFSGHQFPNYSSELNVNALLLGDSALYLCASSSTYVSAYTFGSGTRLTVV.

The chain uses TRBV28 and TRBJ1-3; no definite D call. The germline V and J ends were trimmed by 6 bases and 2 bases, with 17 bases remaining between them. The CDR3 is made up of 16 amino acids. Germline values: CDR1 MDHEN, CDR2 SYDVKM. The CDR3 here is CASRSPNSGAGNTIYF. In DNA form, the CDR3 reads TGTGCCAGCAGATCCCCTAACTCGGGCGCTGGAAACACCATATATTTT.

The gene calls are TRBV5-1 and TRBJ1-6; possibly TRBD1 for D (5 bases). Germline-derived CDR1 and CDR2 are SGHRS and YFSETQ. V shed 3 bases and J shed 13 bases, with 14 bases lying between them. CDR3 length: 13 amino acids. The CDR3 sequence is CASSWDSSVPLHF. DNA for the CDR3: TGCGCCAGCAGCTGGGACTCTTCGGTGCCCCTCCACTTT.

The J gene is TRBJ2-5, the V gene TRBV2, with 7 bases fitting TRBD2. Losses at the gene ends were 3 bases for V and 3 bases for J; bases not matched to a gene: 10. Per germline, CDR1 SNHLY and CDR2 FYNNEI. The CDR3 has 16 amino acids. The CDR3 bases are TGTGCCAGCAGTGAGTGGTTCCAGCGGGGCGAAGAGACCCAGTACTTC. Amino acids: CASSEWFQRGEETQYF.

J is TRBJ1-6 and V is TRBV25-1; the D gene is possibly TRBD1 (5 bases). V was trimmed by 2 bases and J by 10 bases, leaving 9 bases between them. The CDR3 extends over 13 amino acids. Germline assignment: CDR1 MGHDK and CDR2 SYGVNS. This chain's CDR3 is CASSEQGSSPLHF. In DNA form, the CDR3 reads TGTGCCAGCAGTGAACAGGGTAGCTCACCCCTCCACTTT.

The chain links TRBV6-5 to TRBJ1-1, with D hard to call. Per germline, CDR1 MNHEY and CDR2 SVGAGI. The CDR3 runs 13 residues. The V gene lost 0 bases and the J gene lost 8 bases, with 10 bases spanning the gap. The chain's CDR3 is CASSYSTSSEAFF. The CDR3 DNA sequence: TGTGCCAGCAGTTACTCGACATCGAGCGAAGCTTTCTTT.

The rearrangement uses TRBV25-1 and TRBJ2-7, with TRBD1 as a possible D gene (5 bases). Germline V gene sequence: CDR1 MGHDK, CDR2 SYGVNS. Trimming removed 6 bases from V and 5 bases from J, with 14 bases in between. The CDR3 length is 13 residues. CDR3 in DNA: TGTGCCAGCAGACAGGCTGCAAGGGACGAGCAGTACTTC. Its translation: CASRQAARDEQYF.

CDR3 loop: CASSPRNWGESRTNEKLFF. The CDR3 DNA reads as TGCGCCAGCAGCCCCCGCAATTGGGGCGAGAGTAGAACTAATGAAAAACTGTTTTTT. The V call is TRBV5-1, the J call TRBJ1-4; weak D call: TRBD1 (5 bases). The CDR3 is 19 amino acids. V was cut by 4 bases and J by 1 base, with 23 bases left in between. Germline CDR1 reads SGHRS; CDR2 reads YFSETQ. The full variable domain, in which reference TRBV5-1 and TRBJ1-4 provide the parts outside the CDR3, is KAGVTQTPRYLIKTRGQQVTLSCSPISGHRSVSWYQQTPGQGLQFLFEYFSETQRNKGNFPGRFSGRQFSNSRSEMNVSTLELGDSALYLCASSPRNWGESRTNEKLFFGSGTQLSVL.

V gene TRBV11-2 combines with J gene TRBJ2-7; 9 bases agree with TRBD2. With 1 base clipped from V and 7 bases from J, the junction kept 11 bases outside the gene matches. The CDR3 sequence is 16 residues long. CDR1 and CDR2 (germline): SGHAT, FQNNGV. For the CDR3, the DNA is TGTGCCAGCAGCTTAGTACCGCCGGGACTAGCTGGTGAGCAGTACTTC. Translation: CASSLVPPGLAGEQYF.

The CDR3 spells CASSYGPSGYTF. In DNA form, the CDR3 reads TGTGCCAGCAGCTATGGCCCTTCCGGCTACACCTTC. The chain joins TRBV5-4 to TRBJ1-2; D call uncertain. The CDR3 has 12 residues. Germline lookup yields CDR1 SGHNT and CDR2 YYREEE (reference sequence). Trimming cost V 3 bases and J 8 bases, with 11 bases left between them.

The chain joins TRBV7-9 to TRBJ2-2; possible D gene TRBD1, 6 bases. The germline V gene has CDR1 SEHNR and CDR2 FQNEAQ (reference sequence). Trimming removed 5 bases at V and 1 base at J, with 14 bases between. This CDR3 has 16 amino acids. CDR3 residues: CASSRQGSWNTGELFF. CDR3 nucleotides: TGTGCCAGCAGCCGGCAGGGGAGTTGGAACACCGGGGAGCTGTTTTTT.

V is TRBV9 and J is TRBJ1-5; D gene uncertain. V shed 4 bases and J shed 0 bases, with 11 bases lying between them. The CDR3 is 15 amino acids. CDR1 SGDLS and CDR2 YYNGEE come from the germline V gene. This CDR3 reads CASSISMYSNQPQHF. The CDR3 nucleotides read TGTGCCAGCAGCATAAGTATGTATAGCAATCAGCCCCAGCATTTT. Together with reference TRBV9 and TRBJ1-5, the CDR3 gives the full variable domain: DSGVTQTPKHLITATGQRVTLRCSPRSGDLSVYWYQQSLDQGLQFLIQYYNGEERAKGNILERFSAQQFPDLHSELNLSSLELGDSALYFCASSISMYSNQPQHFGDGTRLSIL.

This chain links TRBV29-1 with TRBJ1-3; D unclear. V was pared by 1 base and J by 7 bases, with 8 bases between. The CDR3 totals 12 residues. Germline-derived CDR1 and CDR2 are SQVTM and ANQGSEA. Here the CDR3 DNA reads TGCAGCGTTGAAGCCCGTCGGAACACCATATATTTT. This encodes CSVEARRNTIYF. The full variable domain, with the rest looked up from reference TRBV29-1 and TRBJ1-3, is SAVISQKPSRDICQRGTSLTIQCQVDSQVTMMFWYRQQPGQSLTLIATANQGSEATYESGFVIDKFPISRPNLTFSTLTVSNMSPEDSSIYLCSVEARRNTIYFGEGSWLTVV.

This clone was observed once. The J gene is TRBJ2-7, the V gene TRBV27, with a possible D match to TRBD1 (5 bases). This CDR3 is built from 13 residues. V was cut by 7 bases and J by 0 bases, with 10 bases left in between. Looked up from germline, CDR1 is MNHEY and CDR2 is SMNVEV (reference sequence). CDR3 nucleotides: TGTGCCAGCACAGGGTTCAACTCCTACGAGCAGTACTTC. This sequence encodes CASTGFNSYEQYF.

The chain couples TRBV30 to TRBJ1-1; TRBD1 is a possible D gene (5 bases). Germline assignment: CDR1 GTSNPN and CDR2 SVGIG (reference sequence). V was cut by 1 base and J by 6 bases, with 15 bases left in between. This CDR3 has 14 amino acids. CDR3 in DNA: TGTGCCTGGAGTGAAGGGGTTTTTGGCTCTGAAGCTTTCTTT. It encodes CAWSEGVFGSEAFF.